These 11 T cell receptor beta chains originate from one sample sequenced in a study of blood T cells in healthy people across ages. Through a sample-barcoded 5' primer and a J-beta primer mix, a second PCR was run for roughly 6 to 12 cycles. Via MiXCR, TCRdb re-called the 5' RACE reads, giving one row per CDR3 protein. Of fewer than 700,000 distinct CDR3 sequences listed, under 55% are singletons. Sequencing used blood. Receptors were obtained from a man older than 75 in good health.

The chain combines TRBV6-2 or TRBV6-3 with TRBJ1-2, with a tentative D call TRBD1 (5 bases). The V and J ends lost 4 bases and 4 bases respectively, with 13 bases between them. The CDR3 is made up of 14 amino acids. Germline loops: CDR1 MNHEY, CDR2 SVGEGT. The CDR3 DNA reads as TGTGCCAGCAGTTGGGGCGGGACTACCTATGGCTACACCTTC. Its translation: CASSWGGTTYGYTF.

This clonotype appeared a few times. Possible read error: a much larger clone is one base away. V usage is TRBV5-1 and J usage is TRBJ2-1; D is uncertain. The J call is doubtful: the DNA matches TRBJ2-7 better. The germline V gene has CDR1 SGHRS and CDR2 YFSETQ. The CDR3 has 14 amino acids. The CDR3 DNA reads TGCGCCAGCAGCTTTGGCGAGACTTACAATGAGCAGTACTTC. Protein sequence: CASSFGETYNEQYF.

V usage is TRBV7-2 and J usage is TRBJ2-1; 15 bases are a match to TRBD2. Unmatched junction bases numbered 5, after V lost 5 bases and J lost 9 bases. Per germline, CDR1 SGHTA and CDR2 FQGNSA. There are 15 residues in the CDR3. The CDR3 region is CASSPPGLAGGEQFF. The CDR3 nucleotides are TGTGCCAGCAGCCCCCCGGGACTAGCGGGAGGTGAGCAGTTCTTC.

Notes on this clonotype: This may be a read error: a much more frequent sequence differs by one nucleotide. The conserved phenylalanine or tryptophan normally closing the CDR3 is absent here, so this likely arose from a read error. The chain carries TRBV7-9 and TRBJ2-4; D is unresolved. The DNA end is more similar to TRBJ2-7, so the J call may be wrong. Germline V gives CDR1 SEHNR, CDR2 FQNEAQ (reference sequence). The CDR3 extends over 12 amino acids. For the CDR3, the DNA is TGTGCCAGCAGCCCTGGGTCCTACGAGCAGTACCTC. Translation gives CASSPGSYEQYL.

This clonotype was detected once. The conserved phenylalanine or tryptophan is not found at the CDR3 terminus, so this likely reflects a read error. The chain employs TRBV20-1 and TRBJ2-1; 11 positions match TRBD2. CDR3 length: 15 residues. Germline CDR1 reads DFQATT; CDR2 reads SNEGSKA (reference sequence). Germline trimming cut 5 bases from V and 4 bases from J; bases unmatched to any gene: 7. This chain's CDR3 is CSALGLAERYNEQFL. CDR3 bases: TGCAGTGCTCTGGGACTAGCGGAACGATACAATGAGCAGTTCTTA.

The V call is TRBV7-3, the J call TRBJ2-1, with 7 bases that match TRBD2. V was pared by 1 base and J by 7 bases, with 7 bases of the junction left unmatched. CDR1 is SGHTA, CDR2 FQGTGA, per germline. The CDR3 is 15 amino acids. The CDR3 DNA follows: TGTGCCAGCAGCTTAAGGGCGGGAGAGGGAAATGAGCAGTTCTTC. Protein product: CASSLRAGEGNEQFF.

This clonotype was counted a few times. The V and J genes are TRBV20-1 and TRBJ1-1; possible D gene TRBD1, 5 bases. From germline, CDR1 is DFQATT and CDR2 SNEGSKA (reference sequence). CDR3 length equals 11 residues. CDR3 coding DNA: TGCATGAACCGGGACTACACTGAAGCTTTCTTT. The encoded protein is CMNRDYTEAFF.

This rearrangement joins TRBV30 to TRBJ1-5; weak D call: TRBD1 (5 bases). The CDR3 has 13 residues. Germline assignment: CDR1 GTSNPN and CDR2 SVGIG (reference sequence). V was clipped by 3 bases and J by 6 bases, with 12 bases between them. As DNA, the CDR3 is TGTGCCTGGAGCGCGGGGGAAGCTCAGCCCCAGCATTTT. This translates into CAWSAGEAQPQHF.

Here the CDR3 DNA reads TGCAGTGCTATTGCAGGCATAAGGACTGAAGCTTTCTTT. It yields the protein CSAIAGIRTEAFF. The chain employs TRBV20-1 and TRBJ1-1; D ambiguous. CDR1 and CDR2 from the germline V gene are DFQATT and SNEGSKA (reference sequence). This CDR3 has 13 amino acids. V was trimmed by 4 bases and J by 5 bases, leaving 14 bases between them.

The gene calls are TRBV9 and TRBJ2-1; D is perhaps TRBD1 or TRBD2 (5 bases each). In germline, CDR1 is SGDLS, CDR2 YYNGEE. The V gene lost 0 bases and the J gene lost 6 bases, with 13 bases spanning the gap. The CDR3 covers 15 residues. The CDR3 DNA follows: TGTGCCAGCAGCGTAGTTGGTTTTGGGGGCAATGAGCAGTTCTTC. Its translation: CASSVVGFGGNEQFF.

There are many counts of this clonotype. CDR3 nucleotides: TGTGCCAGCAGCCAGCTGAAAGCGGGAGGTTCAGACGAGCAGTACTTC. Protein: CASSQLKAGGSDEQYF. The rearrangement uses TRBV4-2 and TRBJ2-7; 9 bases are a match to TRBD2. Trimming removed 3 bases from V and 5 bases from J; junction bases left unmatched: 11. The CDR3 consists of 16 residues. Germline V lookup: CDR1 LGHNA, CDR2 YNFKEQ.